The clone carrying this T cell receptor (beta chain) was picked up a small number of times. Its target is unknown. These data originate in a study of cytomegalovirus exposure and HLA in healthy donors. Across the study: The 120 validation repertoires used the same platform as the approximately 620 first-cohort repertoires (as reported by a later analysis).

Study-wide points: Cytomegalovirus-associated status was assigned to more than 150 TCR beta chains. Most TCR sequences proved rare, with some public TCRs found in many donors.

The junction had 7 bases not matched to a gene; V was cut back by 6 bases and J by 9 bases. This CDR3 region has 14 residues. Per germline, CDR1 WSHSY and CDR2 SAAADI. The repertoire was sequenced with immunoSEQ multiplex PCR; TCRdb's copy has only in-frame clones and lacks some. The sample consists of 160,000 or so clones, less than 90% of them appearing once. The donors were members of the validation cohort comprising over a hundred subjects, separate from the roughly 700-subject first cohort. Sequenced: PBMCs. This rearrangement joins TRBV10-2 to TRBJ2-1, with 11 nucleotides matching TRBD2. The TCR comes from a man aged 25 to 40 in good health and CMV-seropositive. CDR3 sequence (DNA): TGCGCCAGCAGGATGACTAGCGGGGTTATTGAGCAGTTCTTC. Its protein is CASRMTSGVIEQFF.